This T cell receptor (beta chain) came from a study of control samples from healthy donors and cancer patients (dated by TCRdb to about 2020). Receptor libraries were prepared by the immunoSEQ multiplex PCR assay. TCRdb holds this immuneACCESS table with in-frame rearrangements only. Some clones are missing; in checked studies, unresolved V genes explain under half, and the rest has no known cause. This sample gives 150,000 to 200,000 clones in total; 94% of them show up just once. The biggest ten clones account for 7.5% to 8.5% of the sample. Spanning cysteine to phenylalanine, the CDR3 consists of 14 amino acids. The entry retains the CDR3 DNA only, 42 bases that are in frame from base 1. V trim: 8 bases; J trim: 4 bases; unmatched bases: 8. The germline V gene (reference sequence) gives CDR1 as MNHEY and CDR2 as SMNVEV. Regarding this clone: No antigen is known for it. Base qualities are missing; no much larger clone stands one base away.

The specimen was blood. The chain uses TRBV27 and TRBJ1-1; 9 bases in the middle match TRBD1. This clonotype was obtained from a middle-aged woman in good health. The CDR3 is CASGTGILSTEAFF. Here is the DNA: TGTGCCAGCGGGACAGGGATATTATCCACTGAAGCTTTCTTT.